The 25 T cell receptor beta chains presented below share a single source sample, sequenced in a study of T cell responses to AZD1222 COVID-19 vaccine. TCRdb's table, derived via immunoSEQ multiplex PCR, lists solely in-frame clones and lacks some. The sample contains some 200,000 clones, 85% to 90% of which appear only once. The material sequenced was peripheral blood, taken on day 0 of AZD1222 vaccination. These receptors were collected from an adult in good health.

The chain has TRBV2 and TRBJ1-4; no clear D gene. The ends were cut back, 6 bases at V and 8 bases at J, with 19 bases in the middle. CDR3 length equals 15 residues. Germline lookup yields CDR1 SNHLY and CDR2 FYNNEI. The CDR3 bases are TGTGCCAGCAGCGTGATAGGCAGTCTAGAGGAAAAACTGTTTTTT. Translated, it gives CASSVIGSLEEKLFF.

The chain links TRBV5-8 to TRBJ2-2, with TRBD1 identical over 10 bases. J lost 0 bases, V lost 4 bases, and 12 bases had no gene match. This CDR3 has 19 amino acids. Germline CDR1 is SGHTS and CDR2 is YDEGEE. CDR3 region: CASSRVAGQGFANTGELFF. Here the CDR3 DNA reads TGTGCCAGCAGCAGGGTCGCGGGACAGGGGTTCGCGAACACCGGGGAGCTGTTTTTT.

The chain carries TRBV7-9 and TRBJ1-4; tentative D call: TRBD1 (6 bases). V lost 0 bases to trimming and J lost 7 bases, with 21 bases between them. The CDR3 covers 18 residues. Germline V gene sequence: CDR1 SEHNR, CDR2 FQNEAQ (reference sequence). The CDR3 sequence: CASSLASLVTGFAEKLFF. The CDR3 DNA reads TGTGCCAGCAGCTTAGCCTCTTTGGTCACAGGGTTCGCTGAAAAACTGTTTTTT.

The rearrangement links TRBV5-1 to TRBJ2-1, with 14 nucleotides matching TRBD2. This CDR3 region has 17 residues. Germline V CDR1 and CDR2: SGHRS, YFSETQ. After removal of 4 bases from V and 4 bases from J, the junction contained 7 bases not matched to a gene. The CDR3 protein is CASSRTSGGIDYNEQFF. The CDR3 coding sequence is TGCGCCAGCAGCCGGACTAGCGGGGGGATTGATTACAATGAGCAGTTCTTC.

The chain employs TRBV5-4 and TRBJ1-2, with TRBD1 matching over 7 bases. Trimming at V came to 0 bases and at J to 4 bases, leaving 6 bases not matched to a gene. This CDR3 region has 15 residues. The germline V gene encodes CDR1 SGHNT and CDR2 YYREEE (reference sequence). The CDR3 protein is CASSLGPTGSYGYTF. In DNA, the CDR3 is TGTGCCAGCAGCTTGGGGCCGACAGGGTCCTATGGCTACACCTTC.

This clone was counted a single time. V is TRBV19 and J is TRBJ1-5; tentatively, D is TRBD1 (5 bases). Germline V lookup: CDR1 LNHDA, CDR2 SQIVND (reference sequence). Trimming stripped 3 bases from V and 6 bases from J, with 6 bases between. The CDR3 runs to 12 residues. CDR3 region: CASSMGGQPQHF. DNA for the CDR3: TGTGCCAGTAGTATGGGGGGTCAGCCCCAGCATTTT.

The chain combines TRBV24-1 with TRBJ2-3, with D perhaps TRBD1 (5 bases). CDR3 length equals 15 residues. V lost 4 bases and J lost 2, with 12 bases in between. Germline CDR1 KGHDR, CDR2 SFDVKD. The CDR3 here is CATSEPGISTDTQYF. DNA for the CDR3: TGTGCCACCAGTGAACCAGGGATTTCCACAGATACGCAGTATTTT.

This clone appeared a single time. The chain joins TRBV19 to TRBJ2-4, with 8 bases matching TRBD1. Germline V gene data show CDR1 as LNHDA and CDR2 as SQIVND (reference sequence). The CDR3 runs 19 residues. V shed 6 bases, J shed 5 bases, and the junction held 21 bases outside the gene matches. DNA for the CDR3: TGTGCCAGTAGCATTGGCGGTCAGGGGGCTCGTTTTAGGGAAAACATTCAGTACTTC. This encodes CASSIGGQGARFRENIQYF.

V gene TRBV6-5 combines with J gene TRBJ1-5; D is ambiguous. CDR3 size: 14 residues. Trimming cost V 6 bases and J 3 bases, with 12 bases left between them. Germline CDR1 and CDR2: MNHEY and SVGAGI. This CDR3 reads CASRYNGPNQPQHF. CDR3 sequence (DNA): TGTGCCAGCAGGTACAATGGGCCCAATCAGCCCCAGCATTTT.

This sequence joins TRBV3-1 (or the pseudogene TRBV3-2) and TRBJ2-7, with 9 bases fitting TRBD2. Germline trimming cut 3 bases from V and 7 bases from J; bases unmatched to any gene: 4. CDR1 is LGHDT, CDR2 YNNKEL, per germline (reference sequence). The CDR3 sequence is 13 residues long. The CDR3 region is CASSQAGLAEQYF. For the CDR3, the DNA is TGTGCCAGCAGCCAGGCCGGACTAGCGGAGCAGTACTTC.

The chain links TRBV19 to TRBJ2-1; D is unclear. This CDR3 contains 16 residues. With 5 bases removed from V and 3 bases from J, the gap between germline ends came to 17 bases. Germline CDR1 and CDR2: LNHDA and SQIVND (reference sequence). CDR3 DNA sequence: TGTGCCAGTAGTGATGGGTCATCCGGTCGCTACAATGAGCAGTTCTTC. Its protein is CASSDGSSGRYNEQFF. Together with reference TRBV19 and TRBJ2-1, the CDR3 gives the full variable domain: DGGITQSPKYLFRKEGQNVTLSCEQNLNHDAMYWYRQDPGQGLRLIYYSQIVNDFQKGDIAEGYSVSREKKESFPLTVTSAQKNPTAFYLCASSDGSSGRYNEQFFGPGTRLTVL.

The chain recombines TRBV3-1 (or the pseudogene TRBV3-2) with TRBJ1-5; D unresolved. Looked up from germline, CDR1 is LGHDT and CDR2 is YNNKEL (reference sequence). V was clipped by 1 base and J by 2 bases, with 6 bases between them. The CDR3 length is 14 residues. The CDR3 sequence: CASSQGGCNQPQHF. DNA for the CDR3: TGTGCCAGCAGCCAAGGGGGTTGCAATCAGCCCCAGCATTTT.

V is TRBV28 and J is TRBJ1-3, with TRBD1 matching over 10 bases. Germline CDR1 and CDR2: MDHEN and SYDVKM. The CDR3 runs to 16 residues. Trimming cost V 4 bases and J 1 base; bases outside gene matches: 4. The CDR3 bases are TGTGCCAGCAGTTCACGACAGGGGGCTTCTGGAAACACCATATATTTT. This codes for CASSSRQGASGNTIYF.

The rearrangement joins TRBV20-1 to TRBJ2-5, with TRBD2 matching over 7 bases. V lost 3 bases and J lost 5; bases outside the gene matches: 6. This CDR3 spans 13 amino acids. CDR1 and CDR2 (germline): DFQATT, SNEGSKA (reference sequence). The CDR3 coding sequence is TGCAGTGCTAGTGGACTAGTACGGGAGACCCAGTACTTC. This codes for CSASGLVRETQYF.

J is TRBJ2-1 and V is TRBV6-6, with D tentatively TRBD2 (6 bases). Germline V lookup: CDR1 MNHNY, CDR2 SVGAGI (reference sequence). The CDR3 has 11 amino acids. The CDR3 reads CAVGGYNEQFF. The CDR3 DNA sequence: TGTGCGGTCGGGGGTTACAATGAGCAGTTCTTC.

The CDR3 region is CASRLVVTGGLTNEKLFF. The DNA of the CDR3 is TGTGCAAGTCGCTTAGTGGTTACAGGCGGACTAACTAATGAAAAACTGTTTTTT. V gene TRBV12-2 combines with J gene TRBJ1-4. TRBV12-2 is a pseudogene locus. The CDR3 is 18 amino acids.

The chain couples TRBV6-5 to TRBJ2-7; D is ambiguous. There are 14 residues in the CDR3. V dropped 2 bases and J dropped 2 bases, with 10 bases sitting between them. CDR1 and CDR2 (germline): MNHEY, SVGAGI. The CDR3 is CASSYAEGTYEQYF. The CDR3 region has the DNA TGTGCCAGCAGTTACGCCGAAGGGACCTACGAGCAGTACTTC.

This sequence joins TRBV7-9 and TRBJ2-5; 7 nucleotides line up with TRBD1. CDR1 is SEHNR and CDR2 is FQNEAQ in the germline V gene (reference sequence). V lost 5 bases and J lost 7; bases outside the gene matches: 7. This CDR3 is built from 13 residues. The CDR3 spells CASSLRGQPTQYF. For the CDR3, the DNA is TGTGCCAGCAGCCTACGGGGACAGCCGACCCAGTACTTC.

This rearrangement joins TRBV5-1 to TRBJ2-4; tentatively, D is TRBD2 (6 bases). Deletions cut 3 bases from V and 0 bases from J, with 7 bases between. The length of the CDR3 is 14 residues. Germline CDR1 reads SGHRS; CDR2 reads YFSETQ. The CDR3 reads CASSSGVAKNIQYF. In DNA, the CDR3 is TGCGCCAGCAGCTCGGGGGTAGCCAAAAACATTCAGTACTTC.

The J gene is TRBJ1-1, the V gene TRBV3-1 (or the pseudogene TRBV3-2), with unresolved D. Trimming left V 1 base short and J 7 bases short, with 4 bases between. Germline-derived CDR1 and CDR2 are LGHDT and YNNKEL (reference sequence). The CDR3 contains 11 residues. Here the CDR3 DNA reads TGTGCCAGCAGCCAAGCTGTTGAAGCTTTCTTT. Amino acid sequence: CASSQAVEAFF.

A note on this clone: Distinct nucleotide sequences in the sample also encode this CDR3. The chain combines TRBV4-2 with TRBJ1-5, with TRBD1 matching over 7 bases. CDR1 LGHNA and CDR2 YNFKEQ come from the germline V gene. The V gene end was trimmed by 0 bases and the J gene end by 7 bases; junction bases not matched to a gene: 3. CDR3 size: 14 residues. CDR3 nucleotide sequence: TGTGCCAGCAGCCAAGACAGGGGGGACCAGCCCCAGCATTTT. This sequence encodes CASSQDRGDQPQHF.

V is TRBV9 and J is TRBJ2-5; 14 bases agree with TRBD2. CDR1 and CDR2 from the germline V gene are SGDLS and YYNGEE. CDR3 length: 17 amino acids. Trimming at V came to 4 bases and at J to 5 bases, leaving 10 bases not matched to a gene. The CDR3 reads CASSTGLAGVGVETQYF. DNA for the CDR3: TGTGCCAGCAGCACGGGACTAGCGGGGGTCGGGGTCGAGACCCAGTACTTC.

This clone was counted once. The chain links TRBV9 to TRBJ2-6; tentative D call: TRBD1 (6 bases). The CDR3 totals 19 residues. Trimming cost V 6 bases and J 0 bases, with 22 bases left between them. Per germline, CDR1 SGDLS and CDR2 YYNGEE. The CDR3 here is CASILTLVGAFSGANVLTF. CDR3 sequence (DNA): TGTGCCAGCATCTTAACCCTGGTGGGGGCTTTCTCTGGGGCCAACGTCCTGACTTTC.

The chain carries TRBV11-3 and TRBJ2-3; D not certain. V lost 0 bases to trimming and J lost 4 bases, with 5 bases between them. The CDR3 length is 13 residues. In germline, CDR1 is SGHNT, CDR2 YENEEA. CDR3 loop: CASSLEWADTQYF. In DNA form, the CDR3 reads TGTGCCAGCAGCTTAGAGTGGGCAGATACGCAGTATTTT. The complete variable domain, with remaining parts taken from reference TRBV11-3 and TRBJ2-3, reads EAGVVQSPRYKIIEKKQPVAFWCNPISGHNTLYWYLQNLGQGPELLIRYENEEAVDDSQLPKDRFSAERLKGVDSTLKIQPAELGDSAVYLCASSLEWADTQYFGPGTRLTVL.

The V call is TRBV6-1, the J call TRBJ1-2, with D hard to call. The ends were cut back, 2 bases at V and 4 bases at J, with 8 bases in the middle. This CDR3 region has 13 residues. CDR1 and CDR2 (germline): MNHNS, SASEGT. CDR3 region: CASSENGVYGYTF. The DNA of the CDR3 is TGTGCCAGCAGTGAAAACGGGGTCTATGGCTACACCTTC.